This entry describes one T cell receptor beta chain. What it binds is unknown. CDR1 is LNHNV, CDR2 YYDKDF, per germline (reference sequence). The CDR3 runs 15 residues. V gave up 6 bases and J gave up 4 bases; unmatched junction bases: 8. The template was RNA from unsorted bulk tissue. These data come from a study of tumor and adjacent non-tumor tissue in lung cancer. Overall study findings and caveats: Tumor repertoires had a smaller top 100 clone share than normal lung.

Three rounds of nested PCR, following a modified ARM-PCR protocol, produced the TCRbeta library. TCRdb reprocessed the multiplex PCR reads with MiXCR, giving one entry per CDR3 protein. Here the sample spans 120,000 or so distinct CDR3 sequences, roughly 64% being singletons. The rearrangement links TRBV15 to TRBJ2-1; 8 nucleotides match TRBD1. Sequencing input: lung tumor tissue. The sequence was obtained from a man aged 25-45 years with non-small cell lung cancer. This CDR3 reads CATSLNRGRYNEQFF. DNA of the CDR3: TGTGCCACCAGTCTTAACAGGGGGAGATACAATGAGCAGTTCTTC.